This TCR beta chain derives from a study of blood T cell repertoires in COVID-19. The wider study: From T cells, B-cell-depleted T cells, or PBMCs came the material, which was cDNA or gDNA.

As originally analysed: Reference gene primers were amplified, and this amplification served to estimate nucleated cell counts. The protocol was immunoSEQ multiplex PCR, while the TCRdb copy is restricted to in-frame clones and leaves out a portion. V, J and clone size derive from that table, while D and trimming were established from the DNA sequence. The sample lists around 100,000 clones; approximately 89% were seen once. The germline gives CDR1 MNHEY, CDR2 SVGAGI. With 0 bases removed from V and 1 base from J, the gap between germline ends came to 9 bases. The CDR3 is 16 amino acids. This sequence joins TRBV6-5 and TRBJ2-2; D is undetermined. The source of this sequence is a middle-aged man with active COVID-19. What was sequenced was peripheral blood. The chain's CDR3 is CASSYSSTQNTGELFF. The DNA for the CDR3 is TGTGCCAGCAGTTACTCGTCGACACAGAACACCGGGGAGCTGTTTTTT.